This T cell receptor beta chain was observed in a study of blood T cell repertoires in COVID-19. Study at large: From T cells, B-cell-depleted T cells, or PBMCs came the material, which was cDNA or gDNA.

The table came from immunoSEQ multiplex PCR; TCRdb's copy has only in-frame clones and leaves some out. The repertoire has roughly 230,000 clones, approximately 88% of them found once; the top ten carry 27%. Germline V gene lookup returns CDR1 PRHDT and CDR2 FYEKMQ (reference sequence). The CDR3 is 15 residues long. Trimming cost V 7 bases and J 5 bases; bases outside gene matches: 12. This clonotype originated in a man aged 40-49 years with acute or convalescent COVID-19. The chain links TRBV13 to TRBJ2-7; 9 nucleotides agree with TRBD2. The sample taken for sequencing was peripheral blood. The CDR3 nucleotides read TGTGCCAGCACGAACGTAGCGGGAGCGGCGAACGAGCAGTACTTC. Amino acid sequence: CASTNVAGAANEQYF.